The 5 T cell receptor beta chains in this list originate from one sample, sequenced in a study of shared clonotypes between healthy human individuals. Only in-frame clones appear in the TCRdb table, and some are missing; sequencing was by immunoSEQ multiplex PCR. This sample has about 680,000 clones, with approximately 73% found just once. The sequenced material came from memory CD4+ T cells sorted from blood. Subset of the sample: CD45RA-negative fraction. The receptors originated from a woman aged 30 to 39 in good health.

V usage is TRBV6-1 and J usage is TRBJ2-1, with 8 nucleotides matching TRBD2. Germline V CDR1 and CDR2: MNHNS, SASEGT. The V and J ends lost 6 bases and 13 bases, in that order; junction bases with no gene match: 8. This CDR3 comprises 12 residues. The CDR3 nucleotides read TGTGCCAGCAGGGGGCCGGGACTAGTACAGTTCTTC. Its translation is CASRGPGLVQFF.

This chain connects TRBV28 to TRBJ2-7; D perhaps matches TRBD1 (6 bases). Germline CDR1 and CDR2: MDHEN and SYDVKM. The CDR3 has 14 amino acids. V shed 4 bases and J shed 3 bases, with 13 bases lying between them. For the CDR3, the DNA is TGTGCCAGCAGTTCCAACGGACAGTTCTACGAGCAGTACTTC. Translation: CASSSNGQFYEQYF.

A remark on this clone: This may be a read error: a much more frequent sequence differs by one nucleotide. CDR3 region: CASSLVGSGANVLTF. The CDR3 region has the DNA TGTGCCAGCAGCTTGGTTGGCTCTGGGGCCAACGTCCTGACTTTC. The chain employs TRBV5-5 and TRBJ2-6; unclear D gene. Trimming left V 0 bases short and J 0 bases short, with 4 bases between. The CDR3 is 15 amino acids. CDR1 is SGHKS, CDR2 YYEKEE, per germline (reference sequence).

V is TRBV5-6 and J is TRBJ1-1; D is perhaps TRBD1 (5 bases). CDR3 length: 15 amino acids. The V and J ends lost 0 bases and 6 bases respectively, with 15 bases between them. The germline V gene has CDR1 SGHDT and CDR2 YYEEEE. The CDR3 spells CASSLGFPVGAEAFF. The CDR3 coding sequence is TGTGCCAGCAGCTTGGGTTTTCCAGTAGGGGCTGAAGCTTTCTTT. Full variable domain (missing parts from reference TRBV5-6 and TRBJ1-1): DAGVTQSPTHLIKTRGQQVTLRCSPKSGHDTVSWYQQALGQGPQFIFQYYEEEERQRGNFPDRFSGHQFPNYSSELNVNALLLGDSALYLCASSLGFPVGAEAFFGQGTRLTVV.

Concerning this clone: One end of the junction varies from germline; a read error may be responsible. V usage is TRBV12-5 and J usage is TRBJ2-1, with D perhaps TRBD1 or TRBD2 (5 bases each). Germline assignment: CDR1 LGHNT and CDR2 FRNRAP. This CDR3 is 14 amino acids long. Here the CDR3 reads CASGLGLGNNEQFF. CDR3 coding DNA: TGTGCTAGTGGGTTGGGGCTCGGGAACAATGAGCAGTTCTTC.